This is a list of T cell receptor beta chains from one sample in a study of T cells after yellow fever vaccination. TCRdb called the 5' RACE reads again in MiXCR, with one record for every CDR3 protein. This table holds roughly 250,000 distinct CDR3 sequences, 10% to 15% found once. The material was CD4+ T cells sorted from PBMCs, obtained 45 days after the yellow fever booster vaccination. Receptors originate from a man aged 30 to 39 who received the YFV17D yellow fever vaccine. The CDR3 runs from the conserved cysteine through the conserved F or W. A D gene is named only where the DNA matches it firmly. Rows may omit the clone size; those that give it use once, few, many or a size class.

cdr3_aa: CASNKRRTGELFF
cdr3_nt: TGTGCCAGCAATAAACGGCGCACCGGGGAGCTGTTTTTT
clone_size: few
d_call: -
j_call: TRBJ2-2
v_call: TRBV6-1

cdr3_aa: CASRPPGYNEQFF
cdr3_nt: TGCGCCAGCAGACCGCCCGGCTACAATGAGCAGTTCTTC
clone_size: many
d_call: -
j_call: TRBJ2-1
v_call: TRBV5-1

cdr3_aa: CASSMTGSSLETQYF
cdr3_nt: TGTGCCAGCAGTATGACAGGGTCGTCGTTGGAGACCCAGTACTTC
clone_size: few
d_call: TRBD1
j_call: TRBJ2-5
v_call: TRBV7-2

cdr3_aa: CASSVVAGNTGELFF
cdr3_nt: TGTGCCAGCAGCGTAGTGGCGGGGAACACCGGGGAGCTGTTTTTT
clone_size: -
d_call: -
j_call: TRBJ2-2
v_call: TRBV9

cdr3_aa: CASSIPGTVGGTDTQYF
cdr3_nt: TGTGCCAGCAGTATCCCCGGGACAGTCGGTGGAACAGATACGCAGTATTTT
clone_size: few
d_call: TRBD1
j_call: TRBJ2-3
v_call: TRBV27

cdr3_aa: CASSFRDRGRGEQYF
cdr3_nt: TGTGCCAGCTCATTCCGGGACAGGGGGCGCGGTGAGCAGTACTTC
clone_size: few
d_call: TRBD1
j_call: TRBJ2-7
v_call: TRBV18

cdr3_aa: CASSPGTGHNEQFF
cdr3_nt: TGTGCCAGCAGCCCCGGGACAGGGCACAATGAGCAGTTCTTC
clone_size: -
d_call: TRBD1
j_call: TRBJ2-1
v_call: TRBV5-4

cdr3_aa: CASSPDRAYTDTQYF
cdr3_nt: TGTGCCAGCAGTCCTGACAGGGCTTACACAGATACGCAGTATTTT
clone_size: few
d_call: TRBD1
j_call: TRBJ2-3
v_call: TRBV12-3/TRBV12-4

cdr3_aa: CASSTTVGTPLHF
cdr3_nt: TGTGCCAGCAGTACGACCGTTGGGACACCCCTCCACTTT
clone_size: -
d_call: -
j_call: TRBJ1-6
v_call: TRBV6-1

cdr3_aa: CASNGQSYGYTF
cdr3_nt: TGTGCCAGCAATGGACAGTCATATGGCTACACCTTC
clone_size: -
d_call: -
j_call: TRBJ1-2
v_call: TRBV12-3/TRBV12-4

cdr3_aa: CASSTPEQGIKQFF
cdr3_nt: TGTGCCAGCAGCACTCCCGAACAGGGGATTAAGCAGTTCTTC
clone_size: -
d_call: TRBD1
j_call: TRBJ2-1
v_call: TRBV7-3

cdr3_aa: CASSRWTSGDTQYF
cdr3_nt: TGTGCCAGCAGCCGTTGGACCTCGGGAGATACGCAGTATTTT
clone_size: -
d_call: -
j_call: TRBJ2-3
v_call: TRBV14

cdr3_aa: CAWSLGGQSYEQYF
cdr3_nt: TGTGCCTGGAGCCTCGGCGGGCAGTCTTACGAGCAGTACTTC
clone_size: few
d_call: -
j_call: TRBJ2-7
v_call: TRBV30

cdr3_aa: CASSMWTYSNQPQHF
cdr3_nt: TGTGCCAGTAGTATGTGGACATATAGCAATCAGCCCCAGCATTTT
clone_size: -
d_call: -
j_call: TRBJ1-5
v_call: TRBV19

cdr3_aa: CASSRLTYEQYF
cdr3_nt: TGTGCCAGCAGCCGTTTAACCTACGAGCAGTACTTC
clone_size: -
d_call: -
j_call: TRBJ2-7
v_call: TRBV11-2

cdr3_aa: CASSLSYSEETEAFF
cdr3_nt: TGTGCCAGCAGCCTTTCTTACAGCGAGGAGACTGAAGCTTTCTTT
clone_size: -
d_call: -
j_call: TRBJ1-1
v_call: TRBV14

cdr3_aa: CASSSLGEGANVLTF
cdr3_nt: TGTGCCAGCAGCTCTTTAGGCGAGGGGGCCAACGTCCTGACTTTC
clone_size: -
d_call: -
j_call: TRBJ2-6
v_call: TRBV3-1

cdr3_aa: CASSLNNLAGWAQYF
cdr3_nt: TGTGCCAGCAGCTTGAATAACCTCGCGGGATGGGCGCAGTATTTT
clone_size: many
d_call: -
j_call: TRBJ2-3
v_call: TRBV5-6

cdr3_aa: CASSFVGRTDTQYF
cdr3_nt: TGTGCCAGCAGCTTCGTGGGGCGTACAGATACGCAGTATTTT
clone_size: -
d_call: -
j_call: TRBJ2-3
v_call: TRBV7-2

cdr3_aa: CASSLRGLGQETQYF
cdr3_nt: TGTGCCAGCAGCTTACGAGGGTTGGGGCAAGAGACCCAGTACTTC
clone_size: -
d_call: -
j_call: TRBJ2-5
v_call: TRBV7-2

cdr3_aa: CASSHVPSSGELFF
cdr3_nt: TGTGCCAGCAGCCATGTTCCCAGTTCCGGGGAGCTGTTTTTT
clone_size: few
d_call: -
j_call: TRBJ2-2
v_call: TRBV3-1

cdr3_aa: CASSIDPGTPYEQYF
cdr3_nt: TGTGCCAGTAGTATCGACCCCGGGACTCCCTACGAGCAGTACTTC
clone_size: -
d_call: -
j_call: TRBJ2-7
v_call: TRBV19

cdr3_aa: CASSPEIRSYNEQFF
cdr3_nt: TGTGCCAGCAGTCCGGAGATCCGCTCCTACAATGAGCAGTTCTTC
clone_size: few
d_call: -
j_call: TRBJ2-1
v_call: TRBV12-3/TRBV12-4

cdr3_aa: CSALALGSHNEQFF
cdr3_nt: TGCAGTGCTCTGGCACTAGGGTCCCACAATGAGCAGTTCTTC
clone_size: few
d_call: -
j_call: TRBJ2-1
v_call: TRBV20-1

cdr3_aa: CASTSVQREEYF
cdr3_nt: TGTGCCAGTACAAGCGTCCAGCGGGAGGAGTATTTT
clone_size: few
d_call: TRBD2
j_call: TRBJ2-3
v_call: TRBV28

cdr3_aa: CASSIGRASGASTYNEQFF
cdr3_nt: TGTGCCAGTAGTATAGGAAGGGCTAGCGGGGCTTCGACGTACAATGAGCAGTTCTTC
clone_size: -
d_call: TRBD2
j_call: TRBJ2-1
v_call: TRBV19

cdr3_aa: CASSFGVLAETQYF
cdr3_nt: TGTGCCAGCAGCTTCGGGGTTTTAGCAGAGACCCAGTACTTC
clone_size: -
d_call: -
j_call: TRBJ2-5
v_call: TRBV7-2

cdr3_aa: CASSLTANSYNEQFF
cdr3_nt: TGCGCCAGCAGCTTGACAGCTAACTCCTACAATGAGCAGTTCTTC
clone_size: few
d_call: -
j_call: TRBJ2-1
v_call: TRBV5-1

cdr3_aa: CAISGLAGTEAFF
cdr3_nt: TGTGCCATCAGTGGGTTGGCGGGCACTGAAGCTTTCTTT
clone_size: few
d_call: -
j_call: TRBJ1-1
v_call: TRBV10-3

cdr3_aa: CASSPGWAEAFF
cdr3_nt: TGCGCCAGCAGCCCGGGCTGGGCTGAAGCTTTCTTT
clone_size: few
d_call: -
j_call: TRBJ1-1
v_call: TRBV5-1

cdr3_aa: CASAPSKDTEAFF
cdr3_nt: TGTGCCAGCGCCCCTTCAAAGGACACTGAAGCTTTCTTT
clone_size: -
d_call: -
j_call: TRBJ1-1
v_call: TRBV28

cdr3_aa: CASSWDRANNSPLHF
cdr3_nt: TGTGCCAGCTCCTGGGACAGGGCCAATAATTCACCCCTCCACTTT
clone_size: -
d_call: -
j_call: TRBJ1-6
v_call: TRBV21-1

cdr3_aa: CATLRQGPGELFF
cdr3_nt: TGTGCCACCCTCCGACAGGGACCCGGGGAGCTGTTTTTT
clone_size: few
d_call: TRBD1
j_call: TRBJ2-2
v_call: TRBV10-3

cdr3_aa: CASSTYATGGNGAFF
cdr3_nt: TGTGCCAGCAGCACGTACGCGACAGGGGGTAACGGTGCTTTCTTT
clone_size: -
d_call: TRBD1
j_call: TRBJ1-1
v_call: TRBV7-2

cdr3_aa: CASSNRPDRANEQFF
cdr3_nt: TGCGCCAGCAGCAATAGGCCGGACAGGGCTAATGAGCAGTTCTTC
clone_size: -
d_call: TRBD1
j_call: TRBJ2-1
v_call: TRBV5-1

cdr3_aa: CASSLIGRTFSGANVLTF
cdr3_nt: TGTGCCAGCAGCTTAATTGGGCGGACCTTCTCTGGGGCCAACGTCCTGACTTTC
clone_size: many
d_call: -
j_call: TRBJ2-6
v_call: TRBV7-3

cdr3_aa: CASSYPASGVEQFF
cdr3_nt: TGTGCCAGCAGTTATCCGGCTAGCGGTGTTGAGCAGTTCTTC
clone_size: -
d_call: TRBD2
j_call: TRBJ2-1
v_call: TRBV6-2/TRBV6-3

cdr3_aa: CASSDLSGRRTDTQYF
cdr3_nt: TGCGCCAGCAGCGACCTCAGCGGGAGACGTACAGATACGCAGTATTTT
clone_size: few
d_call: TRBD2
j_call: TRBJ2-3
v_call: TRBV5-1

cdr3_aa: CASHNVAGGGYEQYF
cdr3_nt: TGTGCCAGTCATAATGTGGCGGGCGGAGGGTACGAGCAGTACTTC
clone_size: -
d_call: -
j_call: TRBJ2-7
v_call: TRBV28

cdr3_aa: CSANRGSPDTQYF
cdr3_nt: TGCAGTGCTAACAGGGGTAGCCCAGATACGCAGTATTTT
clone_size: -
d_call: TRBD1
j_call: TRBJ2-3
v_call: TRBV20-1

cdr3_aa: CSARDRTSGKFSDTEAFF
cdr3_nt: TGCAGTGCTAGAGATCGAACGTCAGGGAAGTTTTCGGACACTGAAGCTTTCTTT
clone_size: few
d_call: -
j_call: TRBJ1-1
v_call: TRBV20-1

cdr3_aa: CATSDLPGLASIAPCYEQYF
cdr3_nt: TGTGCCACCAGTGATTTACCGGGACTAGCCTCCATAGCCCCTTGCTACGAGCAGTACTTC
clone_size: -
d_call: TRBD2
j_call: TRBJ2-7
v_call: TRBV24-1

cdr3_aa: CASSPRAVGSYEQYF
cdr3_nt: TGTGCCAGCAGCCCCCGCGCGGTGGGATCCTACGAGCAGTACTTC
clone_size: -
d_call: -
j_call: TRBJ2-7
v_call: TRBV9

cdr3_aa: CASSPNSSPSGQYF
cdr3_nt: TGTGCCAGCAGCCCGAATTCATCCCCGTCGGGGCAGTATTTT
clone_size: few
d_call: -
j_call: TRBJ2-3
v_call: TRBV7-9

cdr3_aa: CASSLEAEAFF
cdr3_nt: TGCGCCAGCAGCTTAGAGGCTGAAGCTTTCTTT
clone_size: few
d_call: -
j_call: TRBJ1-1
v_call: TRBV5-1

cdr3_aa: CASSYPGEYEQYF
cdr3_nt: TGTGCCAGCAGTTACCCCGGGGAATACGAGCAGTACTTC
clone_size: -
d_call: -
j_call: TRBJ2-7
v_call: TRBV12-3/TRBV12-4

cdr3_aa: CASSQLAGEGNEQFF
cdr3_nt: TGCGCCAGCAGCCAACTAGCGGGAGAGGGCAATGAGCAGTTCTTC
clone_size: -
d_call: TRBD2
j_call: TRBJ2-1
v_call: TRBV4-3

cdr3_aa: CASGPGLAGGSTQYF
cdr3_nt: TGTGCCAGCGGGCCGGGCCTAGCGGGAGGGAGTACGCAGTATTTT
clone_size: -
d_call: TRBD2
j_call: TRBJ2-3
v_call: TRBV7-1